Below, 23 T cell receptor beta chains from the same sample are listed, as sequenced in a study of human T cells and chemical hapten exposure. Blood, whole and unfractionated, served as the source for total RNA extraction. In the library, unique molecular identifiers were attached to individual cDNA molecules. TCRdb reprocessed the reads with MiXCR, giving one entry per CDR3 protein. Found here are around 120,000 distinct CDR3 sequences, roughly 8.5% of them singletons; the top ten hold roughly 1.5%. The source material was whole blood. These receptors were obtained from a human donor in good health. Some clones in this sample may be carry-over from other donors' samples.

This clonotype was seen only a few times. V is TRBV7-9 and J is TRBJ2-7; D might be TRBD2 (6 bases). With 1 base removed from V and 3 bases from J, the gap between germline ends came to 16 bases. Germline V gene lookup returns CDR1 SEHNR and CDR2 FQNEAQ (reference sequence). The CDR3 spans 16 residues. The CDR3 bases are TGTGCCAGCAGCTTAGGATTCGGCGGGAATAGCTACGAGCAGTACTTC. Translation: CASSLGFGGNSYEQYF.

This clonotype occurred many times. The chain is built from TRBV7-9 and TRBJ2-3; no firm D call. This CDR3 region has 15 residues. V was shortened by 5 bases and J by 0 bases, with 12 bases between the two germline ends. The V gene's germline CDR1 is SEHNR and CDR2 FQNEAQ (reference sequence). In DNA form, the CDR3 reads TGTGCCAGCAGCCCGACACCTTCTAGCACAGATACGCAGTATTTT. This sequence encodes CASSPTPSSTDTQYF.

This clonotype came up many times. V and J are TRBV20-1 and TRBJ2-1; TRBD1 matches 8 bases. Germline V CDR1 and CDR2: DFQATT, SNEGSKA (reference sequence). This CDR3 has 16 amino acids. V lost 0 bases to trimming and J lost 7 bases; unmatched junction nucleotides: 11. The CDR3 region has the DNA TGCAGTGCTAGAGATCGCGCTGGACAGGGCAGTAATGAGCAGTTCTTC. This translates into CSARDRAGQGSNEQFF.

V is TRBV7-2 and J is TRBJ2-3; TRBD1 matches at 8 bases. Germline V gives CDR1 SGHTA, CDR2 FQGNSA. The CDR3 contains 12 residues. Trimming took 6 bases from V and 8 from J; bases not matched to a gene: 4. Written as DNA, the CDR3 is TGTGCCAGCAGTCGACAGGGGATTACGCAGTATTTT. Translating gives CASSRQGITQYF.

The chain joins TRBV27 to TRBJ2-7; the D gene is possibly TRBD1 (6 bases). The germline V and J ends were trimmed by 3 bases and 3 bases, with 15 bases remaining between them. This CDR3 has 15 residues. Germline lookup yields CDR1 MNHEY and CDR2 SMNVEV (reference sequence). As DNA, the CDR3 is TGTGCCAGCAGTTTCTCAGGGGTATTGGGCTACGAGCAGTACTTC. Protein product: CASSFSGVLGYEQYF.

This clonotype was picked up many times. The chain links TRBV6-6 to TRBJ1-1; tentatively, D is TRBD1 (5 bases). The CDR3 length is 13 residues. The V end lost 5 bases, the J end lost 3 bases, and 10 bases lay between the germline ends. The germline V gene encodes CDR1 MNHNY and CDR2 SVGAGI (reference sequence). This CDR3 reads CASSTVGDTEAFF. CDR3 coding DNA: TGTGCCAGCAGTACCGTGGGGGACACTGAAGCTTTCTTT.

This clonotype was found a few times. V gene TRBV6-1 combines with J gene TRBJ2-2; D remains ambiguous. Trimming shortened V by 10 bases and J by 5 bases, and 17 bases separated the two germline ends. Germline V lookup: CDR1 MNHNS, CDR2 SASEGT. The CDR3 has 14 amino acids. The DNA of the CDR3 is TGTGCCACCTGGCCATTTATAGGGACCGGGGAGCTGTTTTTT. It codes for CATWPFIGTGELFF.

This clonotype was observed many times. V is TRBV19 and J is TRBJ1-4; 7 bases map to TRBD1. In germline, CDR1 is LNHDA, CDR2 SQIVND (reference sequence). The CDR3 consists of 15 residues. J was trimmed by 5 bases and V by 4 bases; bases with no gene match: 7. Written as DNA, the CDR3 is TGTGCCAGTAGTAAAAGGGACAGCGCGAATGAAAAACTGTTTTTT. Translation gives CASSKRDSANEKLFF.

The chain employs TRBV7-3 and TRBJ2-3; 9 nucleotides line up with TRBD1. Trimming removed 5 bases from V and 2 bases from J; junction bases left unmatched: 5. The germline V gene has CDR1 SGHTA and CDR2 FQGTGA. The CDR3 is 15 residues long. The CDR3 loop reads CASSDTGGHTDTQYF. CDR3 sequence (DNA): TGTGCCAGCAGCGATACAGGGGGCCACACAGATACGCAGTATTTT.

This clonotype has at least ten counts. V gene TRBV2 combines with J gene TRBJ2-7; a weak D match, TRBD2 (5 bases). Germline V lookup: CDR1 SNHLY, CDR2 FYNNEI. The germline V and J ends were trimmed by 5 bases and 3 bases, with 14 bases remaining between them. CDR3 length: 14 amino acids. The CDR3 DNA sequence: TGTGCCAGCAGTATTGGACTCACTAACTACGAGCAGTACTTC. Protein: CASSIGLTNYEQYF. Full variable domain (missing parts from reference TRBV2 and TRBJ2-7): EPEVTQTPSHQVTQMGQEVILRCVPISNHLYFYWYRQILGQKVEFLVSFYNNEISEKSEIFDDQFSVERPDGSNFTLKIRSTKLEDSAMYFCASSIGLTNYEQYFGPGTRLTVT.

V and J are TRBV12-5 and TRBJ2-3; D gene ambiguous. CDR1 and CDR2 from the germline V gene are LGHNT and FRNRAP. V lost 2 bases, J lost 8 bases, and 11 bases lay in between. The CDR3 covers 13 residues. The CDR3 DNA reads TGTGCTAGTGGTTTGAACCCCACTGGTACGCAGTATTTT. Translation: CASGLNPTGTQYF.

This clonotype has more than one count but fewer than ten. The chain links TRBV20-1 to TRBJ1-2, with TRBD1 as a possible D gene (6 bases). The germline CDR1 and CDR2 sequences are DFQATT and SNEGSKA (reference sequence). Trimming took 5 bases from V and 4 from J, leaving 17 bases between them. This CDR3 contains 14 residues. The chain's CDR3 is CSAPSAGVAYGYTF. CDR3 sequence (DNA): TGCAGTGCTCCCAGCGCAGGGGTCGCCTATGGCTACACCTTC.

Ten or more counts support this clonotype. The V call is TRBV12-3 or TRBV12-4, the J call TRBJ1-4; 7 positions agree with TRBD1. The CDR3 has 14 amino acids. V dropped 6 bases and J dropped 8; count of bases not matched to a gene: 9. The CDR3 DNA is TGTGCCAGCAGAAACCCGACAGGGAACGAAAAACTGTTTTTT. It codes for CASRNPTGNEKLFF.

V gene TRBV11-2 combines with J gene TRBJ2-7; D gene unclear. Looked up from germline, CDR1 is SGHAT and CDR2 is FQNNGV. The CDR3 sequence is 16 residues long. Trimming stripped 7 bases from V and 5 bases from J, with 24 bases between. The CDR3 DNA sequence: TGTGCCAGCACCCTACTGGGCCGGACGGAAGTCCACGAGCAGTACTTC. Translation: CASTLLGRTEVHEQYF.

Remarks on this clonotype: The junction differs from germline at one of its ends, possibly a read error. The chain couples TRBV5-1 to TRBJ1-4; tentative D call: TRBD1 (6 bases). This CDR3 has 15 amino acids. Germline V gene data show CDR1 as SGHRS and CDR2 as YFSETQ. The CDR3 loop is CASSSLGHLNEKLVF. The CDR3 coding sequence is TGCGCCAGCAGCTCACTGGGACATCTTAATGAAAAACTGGTTTTT.

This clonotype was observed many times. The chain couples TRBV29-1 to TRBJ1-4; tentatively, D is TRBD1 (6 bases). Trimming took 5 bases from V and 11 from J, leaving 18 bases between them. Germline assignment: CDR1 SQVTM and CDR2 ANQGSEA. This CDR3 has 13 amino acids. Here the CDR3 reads CSVLLSRGAKLFF. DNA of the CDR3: TGCAGCGTTCTCTTGTCAAGGGGGGCGAAACTGTTTTTT.

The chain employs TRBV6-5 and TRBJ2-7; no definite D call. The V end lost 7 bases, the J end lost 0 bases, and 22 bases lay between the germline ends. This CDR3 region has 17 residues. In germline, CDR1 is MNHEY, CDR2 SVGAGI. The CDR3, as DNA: TGTGCCAGCACCCCACACCTGCTTCGCGGTAGCTCCTACGAGCAGTACTTC. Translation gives CASTPHLLRGSSYEQYF.

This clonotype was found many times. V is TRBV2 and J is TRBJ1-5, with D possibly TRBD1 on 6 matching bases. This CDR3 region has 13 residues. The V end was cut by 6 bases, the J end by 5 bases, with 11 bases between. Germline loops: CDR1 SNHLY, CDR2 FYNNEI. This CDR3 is CASSGQTDQPQHF. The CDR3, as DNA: TGTGCCAGCAGCGGACAGACCGATCAGCCCCAGCATTTT.

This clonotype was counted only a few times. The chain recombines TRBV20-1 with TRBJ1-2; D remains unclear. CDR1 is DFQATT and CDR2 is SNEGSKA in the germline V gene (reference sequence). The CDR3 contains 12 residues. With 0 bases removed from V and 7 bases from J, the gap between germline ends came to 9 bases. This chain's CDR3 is CSARDHRAGYTF. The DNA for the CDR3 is TGCAGTGCTAGAGATCATAGGGCTGGCTACACCTTC.

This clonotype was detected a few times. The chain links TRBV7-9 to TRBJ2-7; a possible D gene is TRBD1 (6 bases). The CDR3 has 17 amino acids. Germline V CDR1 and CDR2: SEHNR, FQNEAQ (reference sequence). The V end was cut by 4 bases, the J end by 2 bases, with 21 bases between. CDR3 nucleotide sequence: TGTGCCAGCAGCTCAAGCCCCCCCACAGGGCGACCCTACGAGCAGTACTTC. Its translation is CASSSSPPTGRPYEQYF.

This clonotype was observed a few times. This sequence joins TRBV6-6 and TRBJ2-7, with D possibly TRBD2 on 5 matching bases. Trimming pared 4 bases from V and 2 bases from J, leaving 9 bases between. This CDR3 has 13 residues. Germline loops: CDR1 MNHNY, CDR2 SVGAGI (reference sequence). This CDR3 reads CASSSPGAYEQYF. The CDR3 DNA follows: TGTGCCAGCAGTTCCCCCGGGGCCTACGAGCAGTACTTC.

The CDR3 DNA sequence: TGTGCCAGTTCGCGACAGAGCGGCGAGACCCAGTACTTC. Translating gives CASSRQSGETQYF. The chain links TRBV19 to TRBJ2-5; possibly TRBD1 or TRBD2 for D (5 bases each). CDR3 length equals 13 residues. V lost 8 bases, J lost 5 bases, and 15 bases lay in between. In germline, CDR1 is LNHDA, CDR2 SQIVND (reference sequence).

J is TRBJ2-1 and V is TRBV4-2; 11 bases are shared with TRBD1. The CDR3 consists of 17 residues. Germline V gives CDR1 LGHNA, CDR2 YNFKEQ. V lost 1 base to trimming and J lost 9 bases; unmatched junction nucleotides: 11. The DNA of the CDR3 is TGTGCCAGCAGCCAAGGAATCGGGGACAGGGGGGAAATTGAGCAGTTCTTC. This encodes CASSQGIGDRGEIEQFF.